Listed below are T cell receptor beta chains from one sample, sequenced in a study of cytomegalovirus exposure and HLA in healthy donors. Using immunoSEQ multiplex PCR, the repertoire was profiled, and TCRdb retains in-frame clones only, with some absent. The table has about 130,000 clones, roughly 70% seen once. The sequenced sample was PBMCs. Receptors originate from a man between 18 and 35 years old in good health and CMV-seropositive. Each CDR3 is given with its conserved first and last residue. Each record gives: CDR3 length, V gene, clone size, D gene, J gene, CDR3 DNA, CDR3 protein. A D gene is named only where the DNA matches it firmly. Clone sizes are given selectively: once, few, many, or a class where the clone is expanded.

16	TRBV7-9	few	.	TRBJ1-2	TGTGCCAGCAGCCTCGAGGCAGTAAGACGGGACTATGGCTACACCTTC	CASSLEAVRRDYGYTF
16	TRBV5-1	.	.	TRBJ2-7	TGCGCCAGCAGCCAAGAGGGGGCGGGAGGATGGTACGAGCAGTACTTC	CASSQEGAGGWYEQYF
15	TRBV12-5	.	TRBD2	TRBJ2-1	TGTGCTAGTGGTTTGGGTCTAGCGGGGGGCAATGAGCAGTTCTTC	CASGLGLAGGNEQFF
19	TRBV27	.	TRBD2	TRBJ2-1	TGTGCCAGCAGTCTCCGACTAGCGGGGTCCTCAAGCTCCTACAATGAGCAGTTCTTC	CASSLRLAGSSSSYNEQFF
14	TRBV30	.	.	TRBJ2-3	TGTGCCTGGAGGGGGAGACGGAGTACAGATACGCAGTATTTT	CAWRGRRSTDTQYF
17	TRBV6-4	.	TRBD2	TRBJ2-5	TGTGCCAGCAGTGACTTGCTAGCTAGCGGGAGAAGGGAGACCCAGTACTTC	CASSDLLASGRRETQYF
16	TRBV7-6	once	TRBD1	TRBJ1-3	TGTGCCAGCAGCGCTAGACAGGGGGCGACGGGAAACACCATATATTTT	CASSARQGATGNTIYF
15	TRBV27	.	.	TRBJ2-7	TGTGCCAGCAGTTTTGTAGCAGGGCTGTCCTACGAGCAGTACTTC	CASSFVAGLSYEQYF
12	TRBV11-3	once	.	TRBJ2-7	TGTGCCAGCAGTTACAGGGACCACGAGCAGTACTTC	CASSYRDHEQYF
14	TRBV6-4	.	.	TRBJ1-3	TGTGCCAGCAGTGACGCGGGGTCAGGAAACACCATATATTTT	CASSDAGSGNTIYF
13	TRBV10-2	.	.	TRBJ2-1	TGCGCCAGCAGTGAGGGGCCCTACAATGAGCAGTTCTTC	CASSEGPYNEQFF
16	TRBV4-1	.	TRBD1	TRBJ1-1	TGCGCCAGCAGCCCCGTGGACAGGGCAAGGAACACTGAAGCTTTCTTT	CASSPVDRARNTEAFF
15	TRBV7-8	.	.	TRBJ2-1	TGTGCCAGCAATCAAAAGCGGCTCTCCTACAATGAGCAGTTCTTC	CASNQKRLSYNEQFF
14	TRBV5-1	.	TRBD1	TRBJ1-1	TGCGCCAGCAGCCCGGGACAGATGAACACTGAAGCTTTCTTT	CASSPGQMNTEAFF
16	TRBV5-8	.	.	TRBJ1-1	TGTGCCAGCAGCGGGCGGGGAGGCCCATTGGGCACTGAAGCTTTCTTT	CASSGRGGPLGTEAFF
15	TRBV6-6	.	TRBD1	TRBJ1-6	TGTGCCAGCCGACCGGACAGGGGGCAAAATTCACCCCTCCACTTT	CASRPDRGQNSPLHF
17	TRBV7-9	few	.	TRBJ1-1	TGTGCCAGCAGCTTACGATCACTACTGGAGGGGAACACTGAAGCTTTCTTT	CASSLRSLLEGNTEAFF
14	TRBV19	.	TRBD1	TRBJ1-1	TGTGCCAGTAGGAGACAGGGGAAGGGAACTGAAGCTTTCTTT	CASRRQGKGTEAFF
12	TRBV28	.	.	TRBJ1-2	TGTGCCAGCAGTCTATCGGGGTATGGCTACACCTTC	CASSLSGYGYTF
13	TRBV11-2	.	.	TRBJ1-2	TGTGCCAGCAGCTTAGGGGCAACTCGCGGCTACACCTTC	CASSLGATRGYTF
14	TRBV19	.	TRBD1	TRBJ1-2	TGTGCCAGTAGTCCAGAGGGACAGACCTATGGCTACACCTTC	CASSPEGQTYGYTF
15	TRBV6-6	.	.	TRBJ2-7	TGTGCCAGCAGTTACGAATTACAGCCCTCTTCACAGCAGTACTTC	CASSYELQPSSQQYF
14	TRBV27	few	TRBD1	TRBJ2-7	TGTGCCAGCCGGGACAGGGAATTCTCCTACGAGCAGTACTTC	CASRDREFSYEQYF
12	TRBV7-8	.	TRBD1	TRBJ2-2	TGTGCCAGCAGCAGACAGGGCAGGGAGCTGTTTTTT	CASSRQGRELFF
13	TRBV6-1	.	TRBD2	TRBJ2-7	TGTGCCAGCAGCGTTACTAGCGTCTACGAGCAGTACTTC	CASSVTSVYEQYF
14	TRBV7-9	.	.	TRBJ1-3	TGTGCCAGCAGCTCGAGGGCCGGTGGAAACACCATATATTTT	CASSSRAGGNTIYF
15	TRBV27	.	TRBD1	TRBJ2-7	TGTGCCAGCAGTCCGGATAGAAGGGGGCGCGACGAGCAGTACTTC	CASSPDRRGRDEQYF
17	TRBV2	few	TRBD1	TRBJ2-2	TGTGCCAGCAGTGGACTACGGCAGGGGGCAGGGACCGGGGAGCTGTTTTTT	CASSGLRQGAGTGELFF
19	TRBV5-1	.	.	TRBJ1-1	TGCGCCAGCAGCTTGGCGGTTACGATACTTGCAGGGCCGAACACTGAAGCTTTCTTT	CASSLAVTILAGPNTEAFF
14	TRBV7-9	.	TRBD1	TRBJ1-1	TGTGCCAGCAGCTTCGAGGGGGCTGGCACTGAAGCTTTCTTT	CASSFEGAGTEAFF
14	TRBV2	few	TRBD1	TRBJ1-2	TGTGCCAGCAGTTCGACAGGGGGCGCGGGGGGCTACACCTTC	CASSSTGGAGGYTF
14	TRBV7-3	.	.	TRBJ2-6	TGTGCCAGCAGCTTAAAGACAGGGAGGAACGTCCTGACTTTC	CASSLKTGRNVLTF
16	TRBV6-5	.	TRBD1	TRBJ2-7	TGTGCCAGCAGTTTAATTCCCGGGACAGGCCTTTACGAGCAGTACTTC	CASSLIPGTGLYEQYF
14	TRBV7-9	.	.	TRBJ2-5	TGTGCCAGCAGCTTAATGGCAGGCCAAGAGACCCAGTACTTC	CASSLMAGQETQYF
15	TRBV7-7	.	.	TRBJ2-5	TGTGCTAGCAGCCCCCGGACAGCTCCTTTAGAGACCCAGTACTTC	CASSPRTAPLETQYF
16	TRBV19	few	TRBD1	TRBJ1-1	TGTGCCAGTAGTATAGCCTTGGGACAGGGCGGGACTGAAGCTTTCTTT	CASSIALGQGGTEAFF
14	TRBV6-1	.	TRBD1	TRBJ1-1	TGTGCCAGCAGTGTGACAGGGGCGTTTACTGAAGCTTTCTTT	CASSVTGAFTEAFF
14	TRBV2	.	.	TRBJ1-1	TGTGCCAGCAGTCTAAGGCAGGGGAACACTGAAGCTTTCTTT	CASSLRQGNTEAFF
15	TRBV6-5	.	TRBD1	TRBJ1-4	TGTGCCAGCAACTCCCAGGGGGATACTAATGAAAAACTGTTTTTT	CASNSQGDTNEKLFF
15	TRBV4-1	few	.	TRBJ1-4	TGCGCCAGCAGCCAAGATCAAGGGAGGCGTGAAAAACTGTTTTTT	CASSQDQGRREKLFF
15	TRBV7-8	.	TRBD1	TRBJ2-7	TGTGCCAGCAGCGTTAGCGGGACAGGGGTTCCCGAGCAGTACTTC	CASSVSGTGVPEQYF
15	TRBV7-3	.	TRBD1	TRBJ2-3	TGTGCCAGCAGCATGGGACAGGGGGCGAGAGATACGCAGTATTTT	CASSMGQGARDTQYF
15	TRBV6-5	few	TRBD2	TRBJ2-5	TGTGCCAGCAGCTCCACCGGGACTAGTGAAGTTGAGCAGTACTTC	CASSSTGTSEVEQYF
13	TRBV6-1	.	.	TRBJ2-3	TGTGCCAGCGAAAGCGGCCCCACAGATACGCAGTATTTT	CASESGPTDTQYF
12	TRBV2	few	.	TRBJ1-4	TGTGCCAGCAGTACAGGGAATGAAAAACTGTTTTTT	CASSTGNEKLFF
14	TRBV4-1	.	.	TRBJ1-5	TGCGCCAGCAGCCAAGACTTTCCCAATCAGCCCCAGCATTTT	CASSQDFPNQPQHF
14	TRBV7-8	.	TRBD1	TRBJ1-2	TGTGCCAGCAGCGCGCAGGGGGTTGACTATGGCTACACCTTC	CASSAQGVDYGYTF
15	TRBV18	.	.	TRBJ2-7	TGTGCCAGCTCACACCCGGACAGTAACTACTACGAGCAGTACTTC	CASSHPDSNYYEQYF
13	TRBV6-1	.	TRBD1	TRBJ1-2	TGTGCCAGCAGCTCGCAGGGGGCGGATGGCTACACCTTC	CASSSQGADGYTF
12	TRBV9	.	TRBD1	TRBJ2-1	TGTGCCAGCAGCGGACAGGGAAATGAGCAGTTCTTC	CASSGQGNEQFF
16	TRBV19	.	.	TRBJ1-5	TGTGCCAGTAGCCTAGGTGCGCTCTATAGCAATCAGCCCCAGCATTTT	CASSLGALYSNQPQHF
13	TRBV19	few	.	TRBJ2-5	TGTGCCACTAGAATTGACTCCTCAGAGACCCAGTACTTC	CATRIDSSETQYF
15	TRBV5-1	.	TRBD2	TRBJ2-3	TGCGCCAGCAGCTTGGCCAAAGCGGGGGGAGATACGCAGTATTTT	CASSLAKAGGDTQYF
11	TRBV19	.	.	TRBJ2-1	TGTGCCACCTCTGCGTACAATGAGCAGTTCTTC	CATSAYNEQFF
17	TRBV11-2	.	.	TRBJ2-5	TGTGCCAGCAGCTTAGTTGGAGGCCTCCCCCCGCAAGAGACCCAGTACTTC	CASSLVGGLPPQETQYF
14	TRBV18	.	.	TRBJ1-1	TGTGCCAGCTCACCATTACAGACAAACACTGAAGCTTTCTTT	CASSPLQTNTEAFF
13	TRBV5-8	.	TRBD1	TRBJ2-7	TGTGCCAGCAGACCTAGGACAGGGCACGAGCAGTACTTC	CASRPRTGHEQYF
15	TRBV6-1	.	.	TRBJ2-2	TGTGCCAGCAGATTATTACAGGGTGGCACCGGGGAGCTGTTTTTT	CASRLLQGGTGELFF
15	TRBV7-9	.	TRBD1	TRBJ2-7	TGTGCCAGCAGCCCTGGACAGGGTGAAATCTACGAGCAGTACTTC	CASSPGQGEIYEQYF
15	TRBV18	.	.	TRBJ1-1	TGTGCCAGCTCACCACGGGCCGACAGGTTGACTGAAGCTTTCTTT	CASSPRADRLTEAFF